This TCR beta chain was documented in a study of early T cells in non-severe SARS-CoV-2 infection. This clonotype was counted between two and nine times. One entry per CDR3 protein results from TCRdb running MiXCR on the 5' RACE reads. The sample yields about 70,000 distinct CDR3 sequences, approximately 10% seen once. The sample was whole blood. This sequence originates from an adult who was a healthcare worker with PCR-confirmed SARS-CoV-2 infection or an uninfected control (not recorded which).

The CDR3 coding sequence is TGTGCCAGCAGGCGGGACGGGCAAGTGGGGGATGAGCAGTTCTTC. It encodes CASRRDGQVGDEQFF. The chain recombines TRBV6-6 with TRBJ2-1; weak D call: TRBD2 (6 bases). The CDR3 has 15 residues. Trimming took off 6 bases at V and 8 bases at J, with 20 bases between the two ends. Germline-derived CDR1 and CDR2 are MNHNY and SVGAGI (reference sequence).